Listed below are T cell receptor beta chains from one sample, sequenced in a study of blood T cell repertoires in COVID-19. Assay: immunoSEQ multiplex PCR; the TCRdb copy retains only in-frame clones and omits some. The sample comprises about 140,000 clones, over 70% of which are singletons, and approximately 3.5% rests with the top ten. The sample taken for sequencing was peripheral blood. These receptors were obtained from a man between 65 and 85 years old who had recovered from COVID-19. Each CDR3 is given without its conserved first and last residue. D genes are given only for firm matches.

>TRBJ2-7|TRBV12-5|TRBD2
ASGLPTSGRPLFPYEQY
>TRBJ1-1|TRBV12-5|NA
ASGHRDKAF
>TRBJ2-1|TRBV10-3|TRBD2
AISEAGTSHSEQF
>TRBJ2-7|TRBV5-1|TRBD2
ASSLGLATYEQY
>TRBJ1-6|TRBV10-3|TRBD1
AIRGDSDNSPLH
>TRBJ2-2|TRBV6-5|NA
ASSYSPARGTGELF
>TRBJ2-7|TRBV5-5|TRBD2
ASSQQWGASGIGEQY
>TRBJ1-2|TRBV3-1/TRBV3-2|TRBD1
ASSQDLGQGGSYGYT
>TRBJ1-1|TRBV4-3|NA
ASSQGRRGGSEAF
>TRBJ2-7|TRBV3-1/TRBV3-2|TRBD2
ASSSLGLAGIYEQY
>TRBJ2-5|TRBV11-2|NA
ASSRAYSPYQETQY
>TRBJ2-4|TRBV29-1|TRBD1
SVEDQRAGGTGGAKNIQY
>TRBJ1-5|TRBV28|NA
ASSGDYQPQH
>TRBJ1-5|TRBV4-1|NA
ASSHPGGEGNQPQH
>TRBJ2-1|TRBV4-3|TRBD2
ASSHRPGLAYNEQF
>TRBJ1-1|TRBV30|NA
AWSVVAGEAF
>TRBJ2-7|TRBV30|TRBD1
AWSSHGQGIYEQY
>TRBJ2-1|TRBV5-8|TRBD1
ASSFGDRRDNEQF